The rows below give T cell receptor beta chains drawn from one sample of a study of PD-L1 blockade in urothelial cancer. This table comes from immunoSEQ multiplex PCR, and its TCRdb copy is limited to in-frame clones, with some not included. The sample lists some 46,000 clones, around 80% occurring once. Sequenced material: PBMCs, taken around atezolizumab (anti-PD-L1) treatment. The receptors come from a man in his sixties with urothelial cancer. Each CDR3 is given with its conserved first and last residue. The D gene is left open where the match is weak. The size of a clone is reported for some rows only, either as once, few or many, or as a class for expanded clones.

j_call v_call d_call clone_size cdr3_aa cdr3_nt
TRBJ2-1 TRBV29-1 TRBD2 - CSVAGLAGGGNEQFF TGCAGCGTGGCAGGACTAGCGGGGGGTGGGAATGAGCAGTTCTTC
TRBJ1-3 TRBV5-1 TRBD1 - CASSLEGGGQGGNTIYF TGCGCCAGCAGCTTGGAAGGCGGGGGACAGGGGGGAAACACCATATATTTT
TRBJ2-7 TRBV10-2 - - CASSDTGPYEQYF TGCGCCAGCAGTGATACAGGGCCCTACGAGCAGTACTTC
TRBJ1-5 TRBV2 - few CASTPGGAQPQHF TGTGCCAGCACCCCGGGGGGGGCTCAGCCCCAGCATTTT
TRBJ1-6 TRBV11-2 - - CASSLELAGRSSYNSPLHF TGTGCCAGCAGCTTAGAATTGGCGGGCAGAAGCTCCTATAATTCACCCCTCCACTTT
TRBJ2-7 TRBV21-1 - - CASSTSGTTSYEQYF TGTGCCAGCAGCACCTCCGGGACAACCTCCTACGAGCAGTACTTC
TRBJ1-5 TRBV7-8 TRBD1 once CASSPPGGQPQHF TGTGCCAGCAGCCCCCCAGGGGGACAGCCCCAGCATTTT
TRBJ2-1 TRBV30 TRBD1 - CAWTVGQGAGDEQFF TGTGCCTGGACCGTGGGACAGGGGGCAGGCGATGAGCAGTTCTTC
TRBJ1-1 TRBV11-2 - - CASSPMNTEAFF TGTGCCAGCAGCCCCATGAACACTGAAGCTTTCTTT
TRBJ2-2 TRBV10-3 TRBD2 - CAISESGTSGINTGELFF TGTGCCATCAGTGAGTCTGGGACTAGCGGTATTAACACCGGGGAGCTGTTTTTT
TRBJ2-7 TRBV21-1 - - CASSKPRLAGSYEQYF TGTGCCAGCAGCAAACCGAGACTAGCGGGCAGCTACGAGCAGTACTTC
TRBJ2-7 TRBV27 - - CASSLSTGTHYEQYF TGTGCCAGCAGTTTATCGACAGGTACCCACTACGAGCAGTACTTC
TRBJ2-1 TRBV7-2 TRBD2 - CASSLQTSEEQFF TGTGCCAGCAGCTTACAAACTAGCGAAGAGCAGTTCTTC
TRBJ2-1 TRBV4-3 - - CASSQGELGYNEQFF TGCGCCAGCAGCCAAGGGGAGTTGGGCTACAATGAGCAGTTCTTC
TRBJ1-3 TRBV30 - - CAWSVSSGNTIYF TGTGCCTGGAGTGTCTCCTCTGGAAACACCATATATTTT
TRBJ1-5 TRBV28 - - CVSFKGGGRNQPQHF TGTGTCAGCTTCAAAGGGGGGGGAAGGAACCAGCCCCAGCATTTT
TRBJ2-1 TRBV2 TRBD2 - CASSPNSGSRYNEQFF TGTGCCAGCAGTCCGAATAGCGGGAGTCGTTACAATGAGCAGTTCTTC
TRBJ1-2 TRBV28 - - CASSFQGRGSYGYTF TGTGCCAGCAGTTTCCAGGGGCGAGGATCCTATGGCTACACCTTC
TRBJ1-2 TRBV25-1 - once CASSDHLGQNYGYTF TGTGCCAGCAGTGATCACCTAGGACAGAACTATGGCTACACCTTC
TRBJ2-5 TRBV4-2 TRBD1 - CASSQRTGQETQYF TGTGCCAGCAGCCAGAGGACAGGCCAAGAGACCCAGTACTTC
TRBJ1-6 TRBV28 - - CASSFTGNSPLHF TGTGCCAGCAGTTTTACGGGGAATTCACCCCTCCACTTT
TRBJ1-2 TRBV5-4 - - CASSLGRVDYGYTF TGTGCCAGCAGCTTGGGCAGGGTCGACTATGGCTACACCTTC
TRBJ2-2 TRBV19 - - CASSPRGDTGELFF TGTGCCAGTAGTCCTCGGGGAGACACCGGGGAGCTGTTTTTT
TRBJ2-5 TRBV7-2 - - CASSSPPGYQETQYF TGTGCCAGCAGCTCACCGCCGGGATACCAAGAGACCCAGTACTTC
TRBJ2-1 TRBV12-5 - - CASGFNNEQFF TGTGCTAGTGGTTTCAACAATGAGCAGTTCTTC
TRBJ2-7 TRBV4-3 TRBD2 - CASSQQREGISKQYF TGCGCCAGCAGCCAACAGCGGGAGGGGATTAGTAAGCAGTACTTC